This T cell receptor (beta chain) was sequenced for a study of blood T cell repertoires in COVID-19. Generated by immunoSEQ multiplex PCR, the TCRdb table keeps only in-frame clones and is missing some. The sample includes roughly 160,000 clones, more than 70% seen only once; the top ten take about 11%. V lost 6 bases to trimming and J lost 4 bases, with 16 bases between them. In germline, CDR1 is SGHTA, CDR2 FQGNSA. The CDR3 contains 15 residues. This chain connects TRBV7-2 to TRBJ1-3; perhaps TRBD1 as D (5 bases). This clonotype originated in a woman older than 75 with active or convalescent COVID-19. The sequenced sample was peripheral blood. CDR3 region: CASSKRGGAGNTIYF. DNA for the CDR3: TGTGCCAGCAGTAAAAGGGGCGGGGCGGGAAACACCATATATTTT.